This TCR beta chain appears in the sequencing data of a study of blood T cell repertoires in COVID-19. In the study overall: Both acute and convalescent COVID-19 samples were obtained from the United States, Italy and Spain.

Authors' methods: Reference gene primer amplification in the assay estimated nucleated cell counts. TCRdb keeps only in-frame clones here, not all; method: immunoSEQ multiplex PCR. The V and J calls and clone size were taken over from that table, and D and trimming were inferred from the DNA. The sample lists 300,000 or so clones; 87% were seen once. The CDR3 has 16 amino acids. Germline trimming cut 3 bases from V and 0 bases from J; bases unmatched to any gene: 5. CDR1 is MRHNA and CDR2 is SNTAGT in the germline V gene. This chain joins TRBV6-4 and TRBJ2-1; 7 nucleotides line up with TRBD1. The specimen was peripheral blood. The receptor was isolated from a woman aged 45-59 years who had recovered from COVID-19. CDR3 nucleotide sequence: TGTGCCAGCAGTGATTCTCGACAGGGCTCCTACAATGAGCAGTTCTTC. It specifies CASSDSRQGSYNEQFF.